This note documents a single TCR beta chain sequence. Source study methods: By means of reference gene primer amplification, nucleated cell counts were estimated. Produced via immunoSEQ multiplex PCR; TCRdb's table is partial and in-frame only. The V and J calls and clone size were taken over from that table, and D and trimming were inferred from the DNA. Of approximately 100,000 clones listed, more than 70% are singletons. V was pared by 0 bases and J by 7 bases, with 15 bases between. CDR1 and CDR2 (germline): MNHNS, SASEGT. The CDR3 contains 16 residues. The data were taken from a study of blood T cell repertoires in COVID-19. Across the whole study: There were acute and convalescent COVID-19 samples, and they came from the United States, Italy and Spain. PBMCs, B-cell-depleted T cells, or T cells were the source of the cDNA or gDNA that made up the material.

This TCR derives from a woman aged 60-75 years with acute or convalescent COVID-19. The V gene is TRBV6-1, the J gene TRBJ2-2; tentatively, D is TRBD2 (5 bases). Sample: peripheral blood. The CDR3 DNA reads TGTGCCAGCAGTGAAGCTCGAATGGGAGTTGGCGGGGAGCTGTTTTTT. Encoded protein: CASSEARMGVGGELFF.